This paragraph covers one TCR beta chain sequence. The blood specimen was taken at initial hyperthyroidism diagnosis, before any ophthalmopathy symptoms. Amplification of TCR beta CDR3 regions used RNA as the template. HTBI primers were employed in a first-round RT-PCR of the TCR CDR3. TCRdb ran MiXCR on the multiplex PCR reads and lists one entry per CDR3 protein. The sample contains 250,000 to 300,000 distinct CDR3 sequences, 14% to 15% of which appear only once. This sample is drawn from a study of T cells in Graves' hyperthyroidism and ophthalmopathy. The CDR3 has 12 residues. V was pared by 5 bases and J by 4 bases, with 9 bases between. In germline, CDR1 is MNHNS, CDR2 SASEGT.

This clonotype was sampled from a woman aged 40 to 50 with Graves' hyperthyroidism that later progressed to Graves' ophthalmopathy. The V gene is TRBV6-1, the J gene TRBJ2-7; D gene uncertain. Sequencing input: blood. The CDR3 region has the DNA TGTGCCAGCAGTCACACTCGGTACGAGCAGTACTTC. Its protein is CASSHTRYEQYF.